Each of the 28 T cell receptor beta chains below was sequenced from the same sample in a study of blood T cell repertoires in COVID-19. This table comes from immunoSEQ multiplex PCR, and its TCRdb copy is limited to in-frame clones, with some not included. Here the sample spans fewer than 200,000 clones, around four fifths being singletons. The sequenced sample was peripheral blood. The origin of the receptors is a man aged 65-85 years with active or convalescent COVID-19.

The table lists this clone with a few counts. The chain carries TRBV10-1 and TRBJ2-3; 15 nucleotides align to TRBD2. Germline V gives CDR1 WNHNN, CDR2 SYGVQD (reference sequence). There are 17 residues in the CDR3. V gave up 6 bases and J gave up 7 bases; unmatched junction bases: 11. The CDR3 loop reads CASSKDGLAGGLNTQYF. DNA for the CDR3: TGCGCCAGCAGCAAAGACGGACTAGCGGGGGGGCTAAATACGCAGTATTTT.

This clone has a count of ten or more. The chain is built from TRBV6-5 and TRBJ1-2; no clear D. The germline V and J ends were trimmed by 5 bases and 8 bases, with 9 bases remaining between them. This CDR3 comprises 11 residues. The germline V gene has CDR1 MNHEY and CDR2 SVGAGI. The CDR3 bases are TGTGCCAGCAGTAGCTCTTTGGGCTACACCTTC. This translates into CASSSSLGYTF.

V is TRBV20-1 and J is TRBJ1-2, with a possible D match to TRBD1 (5 bases). V was pared by 6 bases and J by 7 bases, with 12 bases between. CDR3 length equals 11 residues. Germline loops: CDR1 DFQATT, CDR2 SNEGSKA (reference sequence). The CDR3 sequence is CSAPVGGGYTF. The CDR3, as DNA: TGCAGTGCCCCGGTCGGGGGTGGCTACACCTTC.

The chain recombines TRBV27 with TRBJ2-1, with TRBD2 matching over 12 bases. This CDR3 is built from 17 residues. J lost 2 bases, V lost 4 bases, and 6 bases had no gene match. Germline CDR1 reads MNHEY; CDR2 reads SMNVEV (reference sequence). The CDR3 DNA follows: TGTGCCAGCAGTTCCCAGACTAGCGGGAGTGCCTACAATGAGCAGTTCTTC. Protein product: CASSSQTSGSAYNEQFF.

This clone was recorded a few times. The rearrangement joins TRBV7-9 to TRBJ2-3; 9 bases match TRBD1. This CDR3 is built from 14 residues. V shed 5 bases and J 3 bases; nucleotides not matched to a gene: 3. Germline values: CDR1 SEHNR, CDR2 FQNEAQ (reference sequence). CDR3 sequence reads: CASSRQGVTDTQYF. The CDR3 DNA sequence: TGTGCCAGCAGCCGACAGGGGGTTACAGATACGCAGTATTTT.

The chain links TRBV9 to TRBJ2-5, with 8 nucleotides matching TRBD2. The CDR3 runs 16 residues. Unmatched junction bases numbered 10, after V lost 4 bases and J lost 2 bases. CDR1 SGDLS and CDR2 YYNGEE come from the germline V gene. The CDR3 loop is CASSPTIAGTQETQYF. The CDR3 DNA reads TGTGCCAGCAGCCCAACGATAGCGGGGACACAAGAGACCCAGTACTTC.

The DNA for the CDR3 is TGTGCCAGCAGCCAACTGACAGGTAGTAACTATGGCTACACCTTC. It translates to CASSQLTGSNYGYTF. The V call is TRBV3-1 (or the pseudogene TRBV3-2), the J call TRBJ1-2, with D possibly TRBD1 on 6 matching bases. The V and J ends lost 2 bases and 1 base respectively, with 11 bases between them. Germline-derived CDR1 and CDR2 are LGHDT and YNNKEL (reference sequence). CDR3 length equals 15 residues.

CDR3 bases: TGTGCCAGCAGGTTGGGACAGGGTAACAATGAGCAGTTCTTC. It codes for CASRLGQGNNEQFF. The gene calls are TRBV7-2 and TRBJ2-1, with 9 bases lining up with TRBD1. Per the germline V gene, CDR1 is SGHTA and CDR2 is FQGNSA. J was trimmed by 5 bases and V by 6 bases; bases with no gene match: 5. There are 14 residues in the CDR3. The full variable domain, rest sourced from reference TRBV7-2 and TRBJ2-1, is GAGVSQSPSNKVTEKGKDVELRCDPISGHTALYWYRQSLGQGLEFLIYFQGNSAPDKSGLPSDRFSAERTGGSVSTLTIQRTQQEDSAVYLCASRLGQGNNEQFFGPGTRLTVL.

This chain uses TRBV6-5 with TRBJ1-2, with D possibly matching TRBD1 (5 bases). Germline-derived CDR1 and CDR2 are MNHEY and SVGAGI. V was shortened by 0 bases and J by 7 bases, with 12 bases between the two germline ends. This CDR3 contains 14 residues. The CDR3 DNA reads TGTGCCAGCAGTTACTCGGGGGGACCCGGTGGCTACACCTTC. Amino acids: CASSYSGGPGGYTF.

This chain links TRBV29-1 with TRBJ2-6; D is unclear. V lost 6 bases, J lost 0 bases, and 21 bases lay in between. Per germline, CDR1 SQVTM and CDR2 ANQGSEA. The CDR3 totals 18 residues. This CDR3 reads CSVYATNAPSSGANVLTF. The CDR3 DNA reads as TGCAGCGTCTACGCGACAAACGCACCCTCCTCTGGGGCCAACGTCCTGACTTTC.

This clone was found a few times. This chain joins TRBV7-9 and TRBJ2-2, with 7 bases matching TRBD1. CDR1 and CDR2 from the germline V gene are SEHNR and FQNEAQ (reference sequence). V shed 0 bases and J 3 bases; nucleotides not matched to a gene: 7. The CDR3 has 17 amino acids. Here the CDR3 reads CASSLARTGTDTGELFF. CDR3 bases: TGTGCCAGCAGCTTAGCGCGGACCGGGACAGACACCGGGGAGCTGTTTTTT.

The chain uses TRBV10-2 and TRBJ2-2; a possible D gene is TRBD1 (7 bases). The CDR3 loop spans 17 amino acids. V lost 0 bases and J 3 bases, leaving 14 bases between the germline ends. Germline CDR1 and CDR2: WSHSY and SAAADI. The CDR3 nucleotides are TGCGCCAGCAGTGAGTCAGGAGGGGGCTTAGACACCGGGGAGCTGTTTTTT. Its protein is CASSESGGGLDTGELFF.

The rearrangement joins TRBV5-6 to TRBJ1-3, with D possibly TRBD1 on 5 matching bases. The CDR3 covers 16 residues. The germline V gene has CDR1 SGHDT and CDR2 YYEEEE. V lost 1 base and J 0 bases, leaving 11 bases between the germline ends. The CDR3 region is CASSLWGEDSGNTIYF. CDR3 DNA sequence: TGTGCCAGCAGCTTGTGGGGGGAAGACTCTGGAAACACCATATATTTT.

This clone was seen a single time. This chain joins TRBV14 and TRBJ2-7; D is perhaps TRBD2 (5 bases). The V and J ends lost 6 bases and 9 bases respectively, with 15 bases between them. Germline V gives CDR1 SGHDN, CDR2 FVKESK. The CDR3 is made up of 12 amino acids. The CDR3 here is CASRSEGSRQYF. The CDR3 DNA is TGTGCCAGCAGAAGTGAGGGATCTCGGCAGTACTTC.

V gene TRBV9 combines with J gene TRBJ1-6; 7 bases align to TRBD1. This CDR3 has 15 amino acids. V lost 0 bases and J lost 9; bases outside the gene matches: 6. The germline V gene has CDR1 SGDLS and CDR2 YYNGEE. CDR3 nucleotide sequence: TGTGCCAGCAGCGTAGAGGGGGCGGAAGGTTCACCCCTCCACTTT. Translation: CASSVEGAEGSPLHF.

V and J are TRBV7-9 and TRBJ1-2; D is undetermined. The length of the CDR3 is 13 residues. V shed 1 base and J shed 8 bases, with 11 bases lying between them. The germline V gene has CDR1 SEHNR and CDR2 FQNEAQ (reference sequence). CDR3 amino acids: CASSLGRGSGYTF. The CDR3 DNA is TGTGCCAGCAGCTTAGGTCGGGGAAGCGGCTACACCTTC.

This clone was found a few times. The rearrangement links TRBV7-8 to TRBJ2-3; D is ambiguous. This CDR3 has 15 amino acids. Germline V lookup: CDR1 SGHVS, CDR2 FQNEAQ. V lost 2 bases and J 0 bases, leaving 9 bases between the germline ends. The DNA of the CDR3 is TGTGCCAGCAGCTTAAATCTCCTAAGCACAGATACGCAGTATTTT. Its translation: CASSLNLLSTDTQYF. Full variable domain (missing parts from reference TRBV7-8 and TRBJ2-3): GAGVSQSPRYKVAKRGQDVALRCDPISGHVSLFWYQQALGQGPEFLTYFQNEAQLDKSGLPSDRFFAERPEGSVSTLKIQRTQQEDSAVYLCASSLNLLSTDTQYFGPGTRLTVL.

The chain recombines TRBV6-5 with TRBJ2-3, with D unclear. V shed 6 bases and J shed 1 base, with 14 bases lying between them. This CDR3 contains 15 residues. Germline V gene lookup returns CDR1 MNHEY and CDR2 SVGAGI. The CDR3 DNA reads as TGTGCCAGCAGCTTAACTTATGCTCGCACAGATACGCAGTATTTT. Amino acids: CASSLTYARTDTQYF.

In this sample, this clone turned up many times. This sequence joins TRBV7-3 and TRBJ1-6; 8 bases match TRBD1. CDR3 length: 14 amino acids. Germline V lookup: CDR1 SGHTA, CDR2 FQGTGA. Trimming took 5 bases from V and 10 from J; bases not matched to a gene: 7. The chain's CDR3 is CASSATGGRSPLHF. CDR3 coding DNA: TGTGCCAGCAGCGCCACAGGGGGTCGATCACCCCTCCACTTT.

This chain uses TRBV6-6 with TRBJ1-5, with D perhaps TRBD1 (6 bases). The V gene's germline CDR1 is MNHNY and CDR2 SVGAGI (reference sequence). The length of the CDR3 is 15 residues. With 5 bases removed from V and 4 bases from J, the gap between germline ends came to 15 bases. CDR3 region: CASSDPQGRNQPQHF. CDR3 DNA: TGTGCCAGCAGTGATCCACAGGGTCGGAATCAGCCCCAGCATTTT.

This rearrangement joins TRBV7-9 to TRBJ1-2, with a tentative D call TRBD1 (5 bases). Germline lookup yields CDR1 SEHNR and CDR2 FQNEAQ (reference sequence). V was trimmed by 4 bases and J by 0 bases, leaving 6 bases between them. This CDR3 has 13 residues. CDR3 region: CASSSRANYGYTF. DNA for the CDR3: TGTGCCAGCAGCTCCAGGGCTAACTATGGCTACACCTTC.

This clone was detected a few times. V usage is TRBV5-6 and J usage is TRBJ2-6; 8 nucleotides match TRBD1. Germline-derived CDR1 and CDR2 are SGHDT and YYEEEE. The V gene end was trimmed by 4 bases and the J gene end by 0 bases; junction bases not matched to a gene: 12. CDR3 length: 19 amino acids. CDR3: CASSRTPGQAVSGANVLTF. As DNA, the CDR3 is TGTGCCAGCAGCAGGACCCCGGGACAGGCAGTCTCTGGGGCCAACGTCCTGACTTTC.

V is TRBV4-3 and J is TRBJ2-1; D is ambiguous. Trimming left V 0 bases short and J 5 bases short, with 14 bases between. This CDR3 has 16 residues. Per the germline V gene, CDR1 is LGHNA and CDR2 is YSLEER. CDR3 coding DNA: TGCGCCAGCAGCCAAGAAGCCCCTTTACTTCACAATGAGCAGTTCTTC. This encodes CASSQEAPLLHNEQFF.

This chain uses TRBV5-1 with TRBJ1-2; 11 bases fit TRBD1. Trimming cost V 0 bases and J 3 bases; bases outside gene matches: 16. The CDR3 runs to 20 residues. CDR1 and CDR2 from the germline V gene are SGHRS and YFSETQ. The CDR3 coding sequence is TGCGCCAGCAGCTTGGAACTCCCTGGACAGGGGGCGCCGGTCGACTATGGCTACACCTTC. Its translation is CASSLELPGQGAPVDYGYTF.

This sequence joins TRBV7-2 and TRBJ1-5; D may be TRBD1 (5 bases). The germline V and J ends were trimmed by 1 base and 5 bases, with 6 bases remaining between them. Germline lookup yields CDR1 SGHTA and CDR2 FQGNSA. The CDR3 extends over 13 amino acids. The DNA of the CDR3 is TGTGCCAGCAGCTTAGGGGACTATCAGCCCCAGCATTTT. This encodes CASSLGDYQPQHF.

This clone was detected only a few times. DNA of the CDR3: TGTGCCACCAGCACAAACAGGGGACCCGGCGCGGCCTACGAGCAGTACTTC. It codes for CATSTNRGPGAAYEQYF. This chain joins TRBV15 and TRBJ2-7; TRBD1 matches at 7 bases. The V segment lost 4 bases and the J segment 2 bases; nucleotides outside the gene matches: 14. CDR1 LNHNV and CDR2 YYDKDF come from the germline V gene (reference sequence). CDR3 length: 17 residues.

The chain recombines TRBV28 with TRBJ2-1; TRBD1 agrees at 9 bases. The V gene end was trimmed by 7 bases and the J gene end by 1 base; junction bases not matched to a gene: 5. The CDR3 length is 15 residues. CDR1 and CDR2 from the germline V gene are MDHEN and SYDVKM. CDR3 protein: CASKTGGSSYNEQFF. DNA for the CDR3: TGTGCCAGCAAGACAGGGGGTTCTTCCTACAATGAGCAGTTCTTC.

The chain uses TRBV29-1 and TRBJ1-2; D gene uncertain. The CDR3 contains 13 residues. Germline V gives CDR1 SQVTM, CDR2 ANQGSEA. V was cut by 5 bases and J by 4 bases, with 14 bases left in between. Written as DNA, the CDR3 is TGCAGCGTTCCCTCGGGCGGGAGCTATGGCTACACCTTC. This gives the protein CSVPSGGSYGYTF.